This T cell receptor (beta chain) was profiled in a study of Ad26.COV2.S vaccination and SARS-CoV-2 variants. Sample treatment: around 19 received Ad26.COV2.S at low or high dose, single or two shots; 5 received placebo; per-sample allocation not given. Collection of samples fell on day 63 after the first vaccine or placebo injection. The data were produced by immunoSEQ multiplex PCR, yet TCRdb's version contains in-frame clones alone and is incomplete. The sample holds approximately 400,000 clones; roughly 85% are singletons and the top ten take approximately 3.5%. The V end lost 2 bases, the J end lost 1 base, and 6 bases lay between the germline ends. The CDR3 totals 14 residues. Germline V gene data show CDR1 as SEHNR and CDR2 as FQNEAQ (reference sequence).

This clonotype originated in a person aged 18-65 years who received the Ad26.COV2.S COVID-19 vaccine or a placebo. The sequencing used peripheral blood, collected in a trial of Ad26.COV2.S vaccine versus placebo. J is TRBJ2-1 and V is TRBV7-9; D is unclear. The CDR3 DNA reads TGTGCCAGCAGCTTAATAGGGTCCTACAATGAGCAGTTCTTC. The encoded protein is CASSLIGSYNEQFF.